Sequencing of this TCR beta chain was carried out in a study of cytomegalovirus exposure and HLA in healthy donors. The CDR3 has 15 amino acids. Germline CDR1 reads LNHDA; CDR2 reads SQIVND (reference sequence). V lost 5 bases, J lost 8 bases, and 19 bases lay in between. Regarding this clone: Its antigen is still unknown.

Primers included in the PCR were 60 Vbeta and 13 Jbeta primers. Libraries were prepared by immunoSEQ multiplex PCR; TCRdb keeps only in-frame clonotypes and omits some of them. The data contain around 200,000 clones, less than 85% of them singletons. Healthy bone marrow donors formed the donor group. Whole-study findings and limits: Donor immune exposure was known only as CMV serostatus.

The chain recombines TRBV19 with TRBJ1-5; D gene ambiguous. Material: PBMCs. This receptor was identified in a man aged 25 to 40 in good health and CMV-seropositive. The CDR3 here is CASSLFPFQEEPQHF. The CDR3 DNA reads TGTGCCAGTAGTCTCTTCCCCTTTCAGGAGGAGCCCCAGCATTTT. The entire variable domain, with the rest obtained from reference TRBV19 and TRBJ1-5, is as follows: DGGITQSPKYLFRKEGQNVTLSCEQNLNHDAMYWYRQDPGQGLRLIYYSQIVNDFQKGDIAEGYSVSREKKESFPLTVTSAQKNPTAFYLCASSLFPFQEEPQHFGDGTRLSIL.